What follows is one T cell receptor (beta chain) and its context. This sample is drawn from a study of T cell changes during pregnancy in multiple sclerosis. The protocol was immunoSEQ multiplex PCR, while the TCRdb copy is restricted to in-frame clones and leaves out a portion. Of approximately 93,000 clones in the sample, about 91% were seen once. The germline CDR1 and CDR2 sequences are LGHNT and FRNRAP. The CDR3 extends over 14 amino acids. Trimming took 1 base from V and 5 from J, leaving 8 bases between them. This sample comprised peripheral blood, obtained before pregnancy. The clonotype comes from a female donor with multiple sclerosis, enrolled in a pregnancy study. This chain connects TRBV12-5 to TRBJ2-2; the D is unclear. DNA of the CDR3: TGTGCTAGTGGTTTGGGCGTTCCGACCGGGGAGCTGTTTTTT. This codes for CASGLGVPTGELFF. Using reference TRBV12-5 and TRBJ2-2 for the parts outside the CDR3, the full variable domain is DARVTQTPRHKVTEMGQEVTMRCQPILGHNTVFWYRQTMMQGLELLAYFRNRAPLDDSGMPKDRFSAEMPDATLATLKIQPSEPRDSAVYFCASGLGVPTGELFFGEGSRLTVL.